This T cell receptor beta chain was profiled in a study of shared clonotypes between healthy human individuals. Study background: Three plates were used per donor for CD4 naive, three for CD4 memory, two for CD8 naive and one for CD8 memory.

Trimming left V 2 bases short and J 2 bases short, with 13 bases between. There are 16 residues in the CDR3. Germline V gene data show CDR1 as MNHEY and CDR2 as SVGAGI. Assay used: immunoSEQ multiplex PCR; TCRdb lists only in-frame clones, some missing. The sample includes 2 million to 2.5 million clones, approximately 94% of them seen just once. For this clone: Its target is unknown.

Study-level findings and limits: Sampling was confined to blood; repertoires within tissues likely differ. Donor scarcity curtailed the genetic and exposure-history diversity represented herein. Shared clonotypes: roughly 4.5% naive CD4, about 4% naive CD8, roughly 2.2% memory CD4, under 0.5% memory CD8.

Sample: naive CD4+ T cells sorted from blood. Subset of the sample: CD45RA+ positively selected. The source of this sequence is a young man in good health. The chain has TRBV6-5 and TRBJ1-5, with a tentative D call TRBD1 (5 bases). CDR3 sequence reads: CASSYGQGPGNQPQHF. CDR3 DNA: TGTGCCAGCAGTTACGGTCAGGGCCCTGGCAATCAGCCCCAGCATTTT.